This T cell receptor (beta chain) was found in a study of cytomegalovirus exposure and HLA in healthy donors (TCRdb year 2017). For the study in its entirety: An earlier analysis of roughly 570 of the donors reported around 280 Gb of sequence data and 90 million to 120 million unique TCR beta sequences obtained from around 190 million T cells. Several DR-DQ haplotypes were treated as single units for association and clustering because of strong linkage in the cohort. The study was designed to test whether signatures of past pathogen exposure could be identified by cataloging public T cell receptors. In an earlier analysis of 587 of the donors, high-throughput TCR beta sequencing was used to judge whether each TCR beta V gene segment behaved as functional or pseudogenic. Across about 380 genotyped donors of the cohort, an average of roughly 250,000 unique TCR beta nucleotide sequences per donor were sequenced, and approximately 17% of those sequences were non-productive. Using immunosequencing, the study profiled T cell repertoires from 500 to 800 subjects and related those repertoires to cytomegalovirus serostatus. An early release that covered approximately 600 HLA-typed donors contained about 300 gigabases of sequencing data and about 84 million unique TCR sequences. A later genetic analysis took genome-wide SNP genotypes for about 60% of the roughly 670 donors and used that subset as a discovery cohort. Besides the first cohort of approximately 710 subjects, a separate validation cohort made up of some 110 different subjects was used. Every discovery cohort repertoire had been produced on one sequencing platform. Donor age, sex, ethnicity and CMV serostatus were collected together with the repertoire data. Of the roughly 400 genotyped donors, around 81% fell in the genetic ancestry cluster associated with self-reported Caucasian donors. The number of donors typed differed by locus, with 629-630 for A, B, C, DRB1 and DQB1, around 500 for DQA1, 606 for DPA1, and some 450 for DPB1. Rather than using new phenotypic data, the later analysis identified candidate immune exposures from TCR beta sequences and from how often those sequences occurred across donors. To predict cytomegalovirus infection status, the study brought together high-throughput TCR immunosequencing, statistical association of individual TCRs with disease status, and machine learning. In a later analysis, previously published TCR beta repertoires from 666 donors were re-analyzed and high-resolution HLA genotyping was added so that TCR occurrence patterns could be studied. Both class I and class II loci were covered by HLA typing, at four-digit resolution. Overall study outcomes, separate from this receptor: Some IMGT-functional V segments, including TRBV6-2 and TRBV6-3, could not be distinguished by the 87-base-pair reads and were therefore excluded. Linkage disequilibrium might explain the correlated functional status among segregating V segments, but an unknown experimental factor could not be ruled out. A cluster of highly shared sequence variants was judged likely to represent a technical artifact of the sequencing pipeline. In vitro tests confirmed that three of the cytomegalovirus-associated TCR beta chains recognize cytomegalovirus antigens. The study listed 150 to 200 TCR beta chains as associated with cytomegalovirus. Several of the top co-occurrence clusters appeared to be linked to parvovirus B19, influenza, CMV and Epstein-Barr virus, according to a later analysis. Because some donors lacked HLA typing at each locus, the association tests relied only on the typed subset. A later analysis found that HLA-associated TCR beta chains were more clonally expanded and had lower generation probabilities than equally common non-associated chains. A later genetic analysis reported fewer N-insertions in productive TCRs among donors in an Asian-associated ancestry cluster than the roughly 700-donor mean. Because counts were too low, more than 15 rarely observed V segments, including chromosome 9 orphons, were excluded from the earlier analysis of several hundred of the donors. V-gene and J-gene trimming of TCR beta chains was associated with a missense DCLRE1C variant in a later genetic analysis, and the association was replicated in an independent cohort. In an earlier analysis of approximately 590 of the donors, most TCR beta V segments appeared in productive rearrangements about 87% or about 30% of the time, broadly matching IMGT annotations. A later analysis found that most CMV-associated TCR beta chains appeared HLA-restricted, with HLA associations seemingly driven largely by CMV exposure. Across donors, most TCR sequences were observed very rarely, whereas some public TCRs were present in many individuals. Sequencing depth was assumed to be roughly uniform across donors in the presence/absence analyses, though that assumption may not hold. Strong co-occurrence of HLA alleles, especially DR and DQ, made assigning TCR associations to individual alleles difficult. According to a later analysis, TCR association rates differed among HLA loci, with DRB1 alleles showing the most associated TCRs and HLA-C alleles showing the fewest. In a later analysis, over 15,000 TCR beta sequences were associated with specific HLA alleles at a false discovery rate of 0.05. It was suggested by the authors that the approach could potentially be generalized to other disease states and immunological phenotypes. The classifier was reported to diagnose cytomegalovirus status with high specificity and sensitivity in both the original cohort and the validation cohort. CMV serostatus was the only immune exposure information available for the cohort. Only TCR beta chains were sequenced in this cohort, and the absence of alpha or paired-chain data limited detectable features. A further reported finding was that TCR beta sequences accurately predicted the HLA-A and HLA-B alleles for most subjects in the first cohort.

The cohort consisted of 666 healthy bone marrow donors. Cohort members were all nominally healthy when sampled, although unrecorded immune exposures were likely present. The donor tested CMV seronegative, placing the donor among the 350 or so seronegative members of the cohort. Every donor gave a peripheral blood sample, and the peripheral blood mononuclear cells from that sample were used for TCR beta sequencing. The Qiagen DNeasy Blood Extraction Kit was used to extract genomic DNA from the blood cell samples. The CDR3 runs 17 amino acids, cysteine and phenylalanine included. The kept DNA is CDR3 alone, 51 bases in frame from the first base. V has 1 base trimmed and J has 1 base trimmed; junction bases matching no gene number 8. The library was made by the immunoSEQ multiplex PCR assay. A mixture of 60 forward primers for TCR Vbeta segments and 13 reverse primers for TCR Jbeta segments was used in the multiplex PCR. A multiplex PCR assay on genomic DNA amplified the CDR3 region of rearranged TCR beta genes. Amplified TCR beta libraries were sequenced as 87-base-pair reads on the Illumina HiSeq System. From the authors' description of their analysis: Across the roughly 670 repertoires, a later analysis counted 78 million or so unique TCR beta chains, 9.5 million to 12 million of which were shared by at least two donors. To remove PCR and sequencing errors, raw reads were error-corrected and collapsed into unique sequences using a nearest-neighbor algorithm that merged closely related sequences. Alignment of CDR3 sequences to IMGT reference sequences was used to assign V, D and J gene segments. For a sequence to be retained, at least a six-nucleotide match to both a V gene segment and a J gene segment was required. Rearrangements were called productive when the CDR3 lacked stop codons and stayed in frame with V and J; all others were non-productive. Following IMGT convention, CDR3 was defined as the stretch from the second conserved V-encoded cysteine to the conserved J-encoded phenylalanine. The earlier analysis of some 580 of the donors excluded any sequence lacking an unambiguous match to a single V gene segment. In an earlier analysis of 450 to 700 of the donors, V segments were called functional above 56.7% productive rearrangements and were called segregating when the between-donor standard deviation exceeded 5%. A statistical classification framework was built to diagnose cytomegalovirus status from the catalog of TCR beta chain sequences. V and J gene assignment, in a later analysis, came from comparing TCR nucleotide sequences with IMGT/GENE-DB human TR gene sequences. Using the TCRdist pipeline, a later analysis assigned CDR3 sequences along with most-parsimonious VDJ recombination scenarios. In a later analysis, every TCR beta chain was defined by the combination of its CDR3 amino acid sequence and its V-gene family, and reads without a unique V-gene family were dropped. As a way to deal with suspected cross-contamination and a sequencing artifact, a later analysis dropped hundreds of nucleotide sequences that were highly shared and had low generation probability. For each public chain, a later analysis derived a clonal expansion index from normalized ranks of inferred template counts within each repertoire. Generation probabilities in a later analysis came from a VDJ recombination model fitted to out-of-frame rearrangements, and those results were checked against IGoR. In a later analysis, TCR-TCR, TCR-HLA and TCR-CMV co-occurrence was scored with hypergeometric tests, and a repertoire-size bias correction was applied to TCR pairs. In a later analysis, false discovery rates were estimated by permuting HLA or CMV assignments 20 times. In a later analysis, co-occurring TCRs were grouped using DBSCAN, with TCRdist sequence similarity added in when clustering inside HLA-allele-positive subsets. Co-occurrence clustering excluded repertoires with fewer than 30,000 or more than 120,000 public chains, plus five with anomalous nucleotide sharing. As stored in TCRdb, this immuneACCESS dataset retains in-frame rearrangements with V and J assigned. A fraction of the clones does not appear; measured against another copy, unresolved V genes explain less than half of the discrepancy, and the remainder lacks a known reason. V, J and clone size reflect that table, while D and trimming were determined from the DNA. This sample's records show fewer than 150,000 clones. 2% to 3% of the sample is in the top ten clones.

Of note for this clone: Its antigen has not been determined.

This receptor was identified in a middle-aged man in good health and CMV-seronegative. The sequenced sample was PBMCs. The sequence joins TRBV23-1 to TRBJ2-5, with 8 bases matching TRBD1. Being an ORF, TRBV23-1 has a function that is uncertain. The DNA sequence is given as TGCGCCAGCAGTCAATATGACGACAGGGGCGTCCAAGAGACCCAGTACTTC. Its coded protein is CASSQYDDRGVQETQYF.